This T cell receptor beta chain was sequenced in a study of human T cells and chemical hapten exposure. CDR3 length equals 13 residues. The J segment lost 6 bases and the V segment lost 7 bases, leaving 8 bases of the junction unmatched. The study, taken as a whole, reports: The count of PT1 expanded TCRs correlated positively with patch test score. As the donors had alopecia, their immune response may differ from healthy people's.

Time point specified: pre-sensitization, week 0. The treatment: therapeutic diphenylcyclopropenone sensitization with weekly scalp DPC. Prior to each patch test being applied, blood was drawn. From the RACE reads, TCRdb called clonotypes with MiXCR, one entry per CDR3 protein. The sample has around 120,000 distinct CDR3 sequences, approximately 15% seen once; the top ten hold 2.5% to 3%. Of note for this clonotype: As yet, its antigen is unknown.

Specimen: whole blood, collected in connection with sensitization to the hapten diphenylcyclopropenone (DPC). V is TRBV12-3 or TRBV12-4 and J is TRBJ1-1; TRBD1 agrees at 7 bases. This sequence originates from a woman younger than 35 with alopecia areata. Some clones in this sample may be carry-over from other donors' samples. This CDR3 is CASTAGQQAEAFF. The CDR3 DNA follows: TGTGCCAGCACCGCGGGACAGCAGGCTGAAGCTTTCTTT.